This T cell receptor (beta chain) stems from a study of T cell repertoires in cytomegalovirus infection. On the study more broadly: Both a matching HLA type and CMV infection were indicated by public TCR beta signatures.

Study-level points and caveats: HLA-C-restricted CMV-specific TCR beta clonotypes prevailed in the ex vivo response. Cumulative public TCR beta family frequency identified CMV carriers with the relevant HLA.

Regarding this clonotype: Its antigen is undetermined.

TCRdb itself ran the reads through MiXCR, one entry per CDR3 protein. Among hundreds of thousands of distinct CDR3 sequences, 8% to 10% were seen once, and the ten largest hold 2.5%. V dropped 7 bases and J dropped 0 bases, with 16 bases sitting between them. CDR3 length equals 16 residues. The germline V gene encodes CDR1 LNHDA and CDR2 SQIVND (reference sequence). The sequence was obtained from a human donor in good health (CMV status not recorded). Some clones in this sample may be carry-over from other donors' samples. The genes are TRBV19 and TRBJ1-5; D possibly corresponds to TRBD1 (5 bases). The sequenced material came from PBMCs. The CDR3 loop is CASMAGISYSNQPQHF. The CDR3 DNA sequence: TGTGCCAGTATGGCAGGGATATCTTATAGCAATCAGCCCCAGCATTTT.